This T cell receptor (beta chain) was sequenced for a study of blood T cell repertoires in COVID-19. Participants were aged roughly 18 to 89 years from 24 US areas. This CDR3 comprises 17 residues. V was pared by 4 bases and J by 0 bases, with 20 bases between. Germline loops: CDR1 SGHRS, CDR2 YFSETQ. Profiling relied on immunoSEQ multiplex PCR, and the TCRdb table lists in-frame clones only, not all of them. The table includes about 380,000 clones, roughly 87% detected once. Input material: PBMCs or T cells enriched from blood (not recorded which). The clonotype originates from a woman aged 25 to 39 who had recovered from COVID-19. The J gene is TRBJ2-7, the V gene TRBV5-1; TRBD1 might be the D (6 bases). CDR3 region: CASSVLPGQESSYEQYF. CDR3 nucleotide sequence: TGCGCCAGCAGCGTATTACCGGGACAAGAAAGCTCCTACGAGCAGTACTTC.